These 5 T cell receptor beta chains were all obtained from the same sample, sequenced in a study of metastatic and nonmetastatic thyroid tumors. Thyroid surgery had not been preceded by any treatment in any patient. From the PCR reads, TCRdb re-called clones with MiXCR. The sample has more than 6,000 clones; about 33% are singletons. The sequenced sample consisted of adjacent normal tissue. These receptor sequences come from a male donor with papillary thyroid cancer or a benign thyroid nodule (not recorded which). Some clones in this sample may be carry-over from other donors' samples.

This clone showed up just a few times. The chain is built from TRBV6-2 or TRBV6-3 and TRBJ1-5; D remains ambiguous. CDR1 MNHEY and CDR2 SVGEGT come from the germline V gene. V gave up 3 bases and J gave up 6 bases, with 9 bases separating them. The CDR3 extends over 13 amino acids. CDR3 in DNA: TGTGCCAGCAGTTATACGGATCCTCAGCCCCAGCATTTT. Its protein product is CASSYTDPQPQHF.

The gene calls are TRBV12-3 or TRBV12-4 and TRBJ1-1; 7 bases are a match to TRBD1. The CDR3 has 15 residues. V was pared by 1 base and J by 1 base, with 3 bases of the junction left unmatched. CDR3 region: CASSLDRGGNTEAFF. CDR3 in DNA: TGTGCCAGCAGTTTAGACAGGGGAGGGAACACTGAAGCTTTCTTT.

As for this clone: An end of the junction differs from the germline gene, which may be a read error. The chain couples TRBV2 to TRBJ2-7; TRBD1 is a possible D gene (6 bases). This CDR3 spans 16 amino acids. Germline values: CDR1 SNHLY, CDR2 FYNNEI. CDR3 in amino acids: CVSSQGPWQGPHEQYF. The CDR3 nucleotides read TGTGTCAGCAGTCAAGGCCCGTGGCAGGGGCCCCACGAGCAGTACTTC.

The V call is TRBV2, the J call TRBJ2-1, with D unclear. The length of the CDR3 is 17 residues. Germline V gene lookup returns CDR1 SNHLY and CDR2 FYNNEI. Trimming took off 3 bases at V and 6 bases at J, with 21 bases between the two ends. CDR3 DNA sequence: TGTGCCAGCAGTGACCCCCTTTCGGACGGTCCCCGCAATGAGCAGTTCTTC. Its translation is CASSDPLSDGPRNEQFF.

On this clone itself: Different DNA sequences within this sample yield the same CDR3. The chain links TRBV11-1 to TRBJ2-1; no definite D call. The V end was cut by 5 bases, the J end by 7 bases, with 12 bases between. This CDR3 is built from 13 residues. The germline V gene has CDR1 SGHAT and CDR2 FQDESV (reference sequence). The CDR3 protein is CASSPYNWNEQFF. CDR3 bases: TGTGCCAGCAGCCCCTACAATTGGAATGAGCAGTTCTTC.